This record covers a single T cell receptor beta chain. The source of the sample is a study of OX40 agonist ivuxolimab in advanced cancers. For the study at large: The patients got ivuxolimab, which is an agonistic anti-OX40 (CD134) antibody.

Clones were read by immunoSEQ multiplex PCR, and TCRdb kept only the in-frame ones, dropping some. The table shows roughly 100,000 clones, with 91% occurring only once. Germline V lookup: CDR1 SGHTA, CDR2 FQGNSA. Between the trimmed V and J ends, which lost 2 bases and 2 bases, there was a span of 9 bases. The CDR3 spans 14 residues. Collection of blood occurred at baseline, at cycle 4 day 1, and at cycle 7 day 1. The clonotype comes from an adult with an advanced solid tumor such as melanoma, head and neck, liver or kidney cancer. Specimen: CD4+ or CD8+ T cells sorted from blood, collected in a trial of the OX40 agonist ivuxolimab. The rearrangement links TRBV7-2 to TRBJ1-1; no definite D call. The CDR3 bases are TGTGCCAGCAGCTTAAGTCGACTTAACACTGAAGCTTTCTTT. It is translated as CASSLSRLNTEAFF. The variable domain in full, with the rest retrieved from reference TRBV7-2 and TRBJ1-1, is GAGVSQSPSNKVTEKGKDVELRCDPISGHTALYWYRQSLGQGLEFLIYFQGNSAPDKSGLPSDRFSAERTGGSVSTLTIQRTQQEDSAVYLCASSLSRLNTEAFFGQGTRLTVV.